Included here is one TCR beta chain sequence, with context. In the study's own analysis: Reference gene primers were amplified, and this amplification served to estimate nucleated cell counts. The assay was immunoSEQ multiplex PCR, and TCRdb's table has in-frame clones only and misses some. V and J calls and clone size follow that table, whereas D and trimming were derived from the DNA. Here the sample spans hundreds of thousands of clones, roughly 86% being singletons. This entry comes from a study of blood T cell repertoires in COVID-19. Trimming removed 4 bases at V and 9 bases at J, with 16 bases between. This CDR3 has 14 amino acids. Germline assignment: CDR1 SGHTA and CDR2 FQGNSA.

The clonotype comes from a woman aged 25-40 years with COVID-19, enrolled during active disease. The sample taken for sequencing was peripheral blood. J is TRBJ2-1 and V is TRBV7-2; the D gene is possibly TRBD1 (6 bases). The CDR3 reads CASSSDRRGIEQFF. The CDR3 coding sequence is TGTGCCAGCAGCTCGGACCGTAGGGGGATTGAGCAGTTCTTC.